Listed below are T cell receptor beta chains from one sample, sequenced in a study of blood T cell repertoires in COVID-19. Sequencing used immunoSEQ multiplex PCR; TCRdb keeps in-frame clones, though not all of them. The top ten hold approximately 4% of the sample, which has approximately 150,000 clones, about nine tenths seen once. The sequenced sample consisted of peripheral blood. Every receptor here comes from a woman in her 70s with acute or convalescent COVID-19. CDR3s include the opening cysteine and the closing phenylalanine or tryptophan. Fields, in order: clone size, D gene, V gene, J gene, CDR3 DNA, CDR3 protein. D genes are given only for firm matches. Size is stated for part of the rows, as once, few or many counts, or as a class when the clone is expanded.

abundance: few
d_gene: TRBD1
v_gene: TRBV7-3
j_gene: TRBJ2-1
CDR3nt: TGTGCCAGCAGCGGCCGGACAGGCCGCAATGAGCAGTTCTTC
CDR3aa: CASSGRTGRNEQFF

abundance: NA
d_gene: TRBD2
v_gene: TRBV5-1
j_gene: TRBJ2-3
CDR3nt: TGCGCCAGCAGCTCATCCGGACTAGCCGGGTCAGATACGCAGTATTTT
CDR3aa: CASSSSGLAGSDTQYF

abundance: NA
d_gene: NA
v_gene: TRBV24-1
j_gene: TRBJ1-1
CDR3nt: TGTGCCACCAGTGATTACGGGGACACTGAAGCTTTCTTT
CDR3aa: CATSDYGDTEAFF

abundance: NA
d_gene: NA
v_gene: TRBV5-1
j_gene: TRBJ2-7
CDR3nt: TGCGCCAGCAGCTTGGCACGCGATTCCTACGAGCAGTACTTC
CDR3aa: CASSLARDSYEQYF

abundance: once
d_gene: TRBD1
v_gene: TRBV5-5
j_gene: TRBJ2-2
CDR3nt: TGTGCCAGCAGCTTGGGACAGGGGGCGGGCACCGGGGAGCTGTTTTTT
CDR3aa: CASSLGQGAGTGELFF

abundance: NA
d_gene: NA
v_gene: TRBV18
j_gene: TRBJ1-1
CDR3nt: TGTGCCAGCTCGCCGCCCGGACAGCAGAACACTGAAGCTTTCTTT
CDR3aa: CASSPPGQQNTEAFF

abundance: NA
d_gene: NA
v_gene: TRBV12-3/TRBV12-4
j_gene: TRBJ1-2
CDR3nt: TGTGCCAGCAGTCGAGCTCTCTATGGCTACACCTTC
CDR3aa: CASSRALYGYTF

abundance: few
d_gene: NA
v_gene: TRBV7-2
j_gene: TRBJ1-2
CDR3nt: TGTGCCAGCAGCTCCCGGGGGGACTATGGCTACACCTTC
CDR3aa: CASSSRGDYGYTF

abundance: NA
d_gene: NA
v_gene: TRBV20-1
j_gene: TRBJ2-2
CDR3nt: TGCAGTGCTAGTTGGCCGAACACCGGGGAGCTGTTTTTT
CDR3aa: CSASWPNTGELFF

abundance: NA
d_gene: TRBD1
v_gene: TRBV19
j_gene: TRBJ2-7
CDR3nt: TGTGCCAGTAGTCCCCGTGGTCGAGACAGGGGCTCCTACGAGCAGTACTTC
CDR3aa: CASSPRGRDRGSYEQYF

abundance: NA
d_gene: TRBD2
v_gene: TRBV30
j_gene: TRBJ2-1
CDR3nt: TGTGCCTGGATTCCAGCGGGAAATGGTGAGCAGTTCTTC
CDR3aa: CAWIPAGNGEQFF

abundance: NA
d_gene: TRBD1
v_gene: TRBV10-3
j_gene: TRBJ1-1
CDR3nt: TGTGCCATCAGCCCAGGGGGCTTAAACACTGAAGCTTTCTTT
CDR3aa: CAISPGGLNTEAFF

abundance: NA
d_gene: TRBD2
v_gene: TRBV9
j_gene: TRBJ2-1
CDR3nt: TGTGCCAGCAGCGTAGGCCCTGGGACTAGCGGGTGGAATGAGCAGTTCTTC
CDR3aa: CASSVGPGTSGWNEQFF

abundance: NA
d_gene: TRBD1
v_gene: TRBV7-9
j_gene: TRBJ1-2
CDR3nt: TGTGCCAGCAGCTCGGGACAGGGATATGGCTACACCTTC
CDR3aa: CASSSGQGYGYTF

abundance: NA
d_gene: TRBD1
v_gene: TRBV4-1
j_gene: TRBJ2-7
CDR3nt: TGCGCCAGCAGCCAAGCGGGACAGGGCTACGAGCAGTACTTC
CDR3aa: CASSQAGQGYEQYF

abundance: NA
d_gene: TRBD2
v_gene: TRBV5-1
j_gene: TRBJ2-1
CDR3nt: TGCGCCAGCATGCCGACTAGCGGGAGCTCCTACAATGAGCAGTTCTTC
CDR3aa: CASMPTSGSSYNEQFF

abundance: NA
d_gene: NA
v_gene: TRBV19
j_gene: TRBJ1-3
CDR3nt: TGTGCCAGTAGTATCCGGGGACTGCGGATTGGAAACACCATATATTTT
CDR3aa: CASSIRGLRIGNTIYF

abundance: once
d_gene: TRBD1
v_gene: TRBV2
j_gene: TRBJ1-4
CDR3nt: TGTGCCAGCAGTGCCCGACAGGGGGCAGGGGAAAAACTGTTTTTT
CDR3aa: CASSARQGAGEKLFF

abundance: NA
d_gene: NA
v_gene: TRBV7-2
j_gene: TRBJ1-1
CDR3nt: TGTGCCAGCAGCTTAGTTCGGAGGACTGAAGCTTTCTTT
CDR3aa: CASSLVRRTEAFF

abundance: NA
d_gene: TRBD1
v_gene: TRBV10-2
j_gene: TRBJ1-2
CDR3nt: TGCGCCAGCAGGGGACAGTCGGGGGATGGCTACACCTTC
CDR3aa: CASRGQSGDGYTF